In its sample, the clone carrying this TCR beta chain was seen many times. No antigen is known for it. The V end lost 0 bases, the J end lost 2 bases, and 10 bases lay between the germline ends. The CDR3 length is 15 residues. Germline CDR1 SGHTA, CDR2 FQGNSA. This sample stems from a study of T cell repertoires in cytomegalovirus infection. Looking at the study overall: Evidence of both CMV infection and a matching HLA type came from public TCR beta signatures. Whole-study results and caveats: Summed public TCR beta family frequency identified CMV carriers bearing the relevant HLA. There were HLA-C-restricted CMV-specific TCR beta clonotypes dominating the ex vivo response.

TCRdb re-called the reads with MiXCR, one entry per CDR3 protein. Of roughly 640,000 distinct CDR3 sequences in the sample, approximately 25% were seen once. Material: CD8+ T cells from PBMCs. The chain combines TRBV7-2 with TRBJ1-1, with D possibly matching TRBD1 (5 bases). This receptor was taken from a human donor in good health (CMV status not recorded). Some clones in this sample may be carry-over from other donors' samples. The CDR3 sequence is CASSLALGRNTEAFF. The DNA of the CDR3 is TGTGCCAGCAGCTTAGCGCTGGGGCGTAACACTGAAGCTTTCTTT.